The 18 T cell receptor beta chains below come from one sample, sequenced in a study of early stage breast cancer tumors. TCRdb's table, derived via immunoSEQ multiplex PCR, lists solely in-frame clones and lacks some. The table records about 36,000 clones, under 80% of them present only once. Sequenced material: blood. The receptor source for this set is a person aged 55 to 75 with breast cancer.

This chain connects TRBV6-1 to TRBJ2-3, with TRBD2 identical over 11 bases. The CDR3 runs to 15 residues. The ends lost 1 base at V and 4 bases at J; junction bases unmatched: 1. Per germline, CDR1 MNHNS and CDR2 SASEGT. In DNA form, the CDR3 reads TGTGCCAGCAGTGAAGGACTAGCGGGGTCAGATACGCAGTATTTT. This sequence encodes CASSEGLAGSDTQYF.

The V call is TRBV2, the J call TRBJ2-5; TRBD2 matches at 10 bases. From germline, CDR1 is SNHLY and CDR2 FYNNEI. V shed 3 bases and J 5 bases; nucleotides not matched to a gene: 3. The length of the CDR3 is 14 residues. The CDR3, as DNA: TGTGCCAGCAGTGAGGGGACTAGCGTGGAGACCCAGTACTTC. It translates to CASSEGTSVETQYF.

This chain joins TRBV18 and TRBJ2-6; the D call may be TRBD1 or TRBD2 (5 bases each). From germline, CDR1 is KGHSH and CDR2 LQKENI. V was pared by 6 bases and J by 0 bases, with 15 bases between. The CDR3 has 17 amino acids. CDR3 sequence reads: CASSQGRTLSGANVLTF. Written as DNA, the CDR3 is TGTGCCAGCTCCCAGGGACGGACACTCTCTGGGGCCAACGTCCTGACTTTC.

The J gene is TRBJ2-1, the V gene TRBV5-5; 10 bases align to TRBD2. V lost 4 bases, J lost 0 bases, and 7 bases stayed unmatched. CDR1 SGHKS and CDR2 YYEKEE come from the germline V gene (reference sequence). The CDR3 contains 17 residues. Here the CDR3 reads CASSRLPSGSSYNEQFF. The CDR3 DNA follows: TGTGCCAGCAGCCGCCTTCCTAGCGGGAGCTCCTACAATGAGCAGTTCTTC.

The rearrangement links TRBV13 to TRBJ1-6; 11 positions agree with TRBD1. The J segment lost 9 bases and the V segment lost 5 bases, leaving 6 bases of the junction unmatched. Looked up from germline, CDR1 is PRHDT and CDR2 is FYEKMQ (reference sequence). The CDR3 is 15 residues long. The CDR3 protein is CASSQRTGGFSPLHF. The DNA for the CDR3 is TGTGCCAGCAGCCAACGGACAGGGGGCTTTTCACCCCTCCACTTT. The complete variable domain, with remaining parts taken from reference TRBV13 and TRBJ1-6, reads AAGVIQSPRHLIKEKRETATLKCYPIPRHDTVYWYQQGPGQDPQFLISFYEKMQSDKGSIPDRFSAQQFSDYHSELNMSSLELGDSALYFCASSQRTGGFSPLHFGNGTRLTVT.

The J gene is TRBJ1-2, the V gene TRBV6-6, with D hard to call. V lost 4 bases and J lost 5, with 17 bases in between. The germline V gene encodes CDR1 MNHNY and CDR2 SVGAGI (reference sequence). The CDR3 is made up of 15 amino acids. The CDR3 reads CASSSPDPLGYGYTF. The CDR3 nucleotides are TGTGCCAGCAGTTCCCCTGACCCGCTAGGGTATGGCTACACCTTC.

CDR3 amino acids: CASHFTGHRTGELFF. As DNA, the CDR3 is TGTGCCAGCCATTTTACGGGACACCGCACCGGGGAGCTGTTTTTT. The chain uses TRBV7-9 and TRBJ2-2; D is possibly TRBD1 (6 bases). There are 15 residues in the CDR3. Germline values: CDR1 SEHNR, CDR2 FQNEAQ (reference sequence). Trimming took off 8 bases at V and 4 bases at J, with 17 bases between the two ends.

This chain joins TRBV9 and TRBJ2-6; D might be TRBD1 or TRBD2, each matching 6 bases. Per the germline V gene, CDR1 is SGDLS and CDR2 is YYNGEE. The CDR3 is 16 residues long. The V end was cut by 4 bases, the J end by 4 bases, with 15 bases between. The CDR3 DNA reads as TGTGCCAGCAGCTGGAGGAGGGGGAGCGGGGCCAACGTCCTGACTTTC. This encodes CASSWRRGSGANVLTF.

The chain combines TRBV5-1 with TRBJ2-7; D gene unclear. This CDR3 is 13 amino acids long. Germline CDR1 is SGHRS and CDR2 is YFSETQ. The germline V and J ends were trimmed by 7 bases and 0 bases, with 11 bases remaining between them. The CDR3 DNA sequence: TGCGCCAGCGGCCTGACACGCTCCTACGAGCAGTACTTC. This translates into CASGLTRSYEQYF.

This clone showed up just once. This chain connects TRBV19 to TRBJ2-1; 8 bases line up with TRBD2. J lost 2 bases, V lost 9 bases, and 6 bases had no gene match. The CDR3 loop spans 14 amino acids. Germline CDR1 LNHDA, CDR2 SQIVND (reference sequence). The CDR3: CASSSGGTYNEQFF. The DNA of the CDR3 is TGTGCCAGCTCCAGCGGGGGAACCTACAATGAGCAGTTCTTC.

This clone has a single count. The rearrangement links TRBV11-1 to TRBJ2-1; 9 bases are a match to TRBD2. Germline CDR1 SGHAT, CDR2 FQDESV (reference sequence). The CDR3 covers 13 residues. The junction had 8 bases not matched to a gene; V was cut back by 8 bases and J by 9 bases. For the CDR3, the DNA is TGTGCCAGCTCCGCTAGCGGGATTTTTGAGCAGTTCTTC. Translating it yields CASSASGIFEQFF.

The chain recombines TRBV6-6 with TRBJ1-6; D is ambiguous. The germline V gene has CDR1 MNHNY and CDR2 SVGAGI (reference sequence). The CDR3 consists of 14 residues. Trimming cost V 2 bases and J 4 bases, with 6 bases left between them. The chain's CDR3 is CASSYAQYNSPLHF. CDR3 in DNA: TGTGCCAGCAGTTACGCACAATATAATTCACCCCTCCACTTT.

The V gene is TRBV5-1, the J gene TRBJ1-1; D is possibly TRBD1 (6 bases). V lost 4 bases and J lost 5, with 18 bases in between. The CDR3 consists of 15 residues. The germline CDR1 and CDR2 sequences are SGHRS and YFSETQ. This chain's CDR3 is CASSIPQGRGTEAFF. The CDR3, as DNA: TGCGCCAGCAGCATCCCACAGGGAAGAGGAACTGAAGCTTTCTTT.

The gene calls are TRBV10-3 and TRBJ1-1, with 7 positions matching TRBD1. Germline assignment: CDR1 ENHRY and CDR2 SYGVKD. The CDR3 is 14 amino acids. With V trimmed by 8 bases and J by 5 bases, 11 bases remained unmatched. The CDR3 protein is CAISEEGARTEAFF. CDR3 DNA sequence: TGTGCCATCTCCGAAGAGGGGGCGCGAACTGAAGCTTTCTTT.

In DNA, the CDR3 is TGTGCCAGCGAAGGGGACAGGGATGGCTACACCTTC. Translating it yields CASEGDRDGYTF. The V call is TRBV6-1, the J call TRBJ1-2; TRBD1 matches at 9 bases. The trim removed 8 bases at V and 6 bases at J, leaving 4 bases unmatched. This CDR3 spans 12 amino acids. CDR1 MNHNS and CDR2 SASEGT come from the germline V gene.

The chain recombines TRBV5-1 with TRBJ1-2; the D is unclear. Trimming cost V 1 base and J 7 bases, with 20 bases left between them. CDR3 size: 16 residues. Germline loops: CDR1 SGHRS, CDR2 YFSETQ. The CDR3 reads CASSLKGLGGSGGYTF. The DNA of the CDR3 is TGCGCCAGCAGCTTGAAAGGCTTGGGCGGGTCTGGTGGCTACACCTTC.

The chain uses TRBV7-2 and TRBJ2-7, with D unresolved. The CDR3 spans 15 residues. Germline-derived CDR1 and CDR2 are SGHTA and FQGNSA. V gave up 2 bases and J gave up 2 bases, with 13 bases separating them. CDR3 sequence (DNA): TGTGCCAGCAGCTTATCTGGATGGCAGGCCTACGAGCAGTACTTC. It is translated as CASSLSGWQAYEQYF.

J is TRBJ1-3 and V is TRBV9; tentative D call: TRBD1 (5 bases). CDR1 is SGDLS, CDR2 YYNGEE, per germline. The CDR3 length is 14 residues. V was trimmed by 0 bases and J by 4 bases, leaving 8 bases between them. CDR3 DNA sequence: TGTGCCAGCAGCGTAGGAGGGGTGGGAAACACCATATATTTT. This gives the protein CASSVGGVGNTIYF. The complete variable domain, with remaining parts taken from reference TRBV9 and TRBJ1-3, reads DSGVTQTPKHLITATGQRVTLRCSPRSGDLSVYWYQQSLDQGLQFLIQYYNGEERAKGNILERFSAQQFPDLHSELNLSSLELGDSALYFCASSVGGVGNTIYFGEGSWLTVV.